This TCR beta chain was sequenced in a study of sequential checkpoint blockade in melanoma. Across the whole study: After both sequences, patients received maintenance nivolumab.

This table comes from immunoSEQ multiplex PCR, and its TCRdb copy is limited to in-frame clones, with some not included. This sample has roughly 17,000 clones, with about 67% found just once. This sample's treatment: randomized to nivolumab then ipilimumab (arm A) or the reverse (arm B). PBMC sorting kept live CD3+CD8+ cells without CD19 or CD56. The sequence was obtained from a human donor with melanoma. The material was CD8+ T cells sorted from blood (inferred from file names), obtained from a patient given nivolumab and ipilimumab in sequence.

CDR3 sequence: CASSSWTSGDYNEQFF. CDR3 nucleotide sequence: TGTGCCAGCAGCTCCTGGACTAGCGGGGACTACAATGAGCAGTTCTTC. This sequence joins TRBV7-9 and TRBJ2-1, with 12 bases matching TRBD2. CDR1 and CDR2 from the germline V gene are SEHNR and FQNEAQ (reference sequence). The V segment lost 4 bases and the J segment 3 bases; nucleotides outside the gene matches: 4. This CDR3 region has 16 residues.